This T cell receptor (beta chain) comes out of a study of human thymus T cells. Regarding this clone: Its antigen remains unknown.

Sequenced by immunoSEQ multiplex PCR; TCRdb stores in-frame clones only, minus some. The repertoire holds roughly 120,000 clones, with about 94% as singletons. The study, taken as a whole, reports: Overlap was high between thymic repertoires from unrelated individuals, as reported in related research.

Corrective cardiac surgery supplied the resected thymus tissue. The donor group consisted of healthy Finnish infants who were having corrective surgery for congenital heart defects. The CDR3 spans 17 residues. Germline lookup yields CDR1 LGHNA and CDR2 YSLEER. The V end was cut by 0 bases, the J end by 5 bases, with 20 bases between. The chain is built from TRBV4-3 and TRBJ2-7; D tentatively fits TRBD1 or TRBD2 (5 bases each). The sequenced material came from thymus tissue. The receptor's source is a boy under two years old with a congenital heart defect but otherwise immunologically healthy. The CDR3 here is CASSQEGRGRVYHEQYF. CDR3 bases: TGCGCCAGCAGCCAAGAGGGCCGGGGCAGAGTCTACCACGAGCAGTACTTC.